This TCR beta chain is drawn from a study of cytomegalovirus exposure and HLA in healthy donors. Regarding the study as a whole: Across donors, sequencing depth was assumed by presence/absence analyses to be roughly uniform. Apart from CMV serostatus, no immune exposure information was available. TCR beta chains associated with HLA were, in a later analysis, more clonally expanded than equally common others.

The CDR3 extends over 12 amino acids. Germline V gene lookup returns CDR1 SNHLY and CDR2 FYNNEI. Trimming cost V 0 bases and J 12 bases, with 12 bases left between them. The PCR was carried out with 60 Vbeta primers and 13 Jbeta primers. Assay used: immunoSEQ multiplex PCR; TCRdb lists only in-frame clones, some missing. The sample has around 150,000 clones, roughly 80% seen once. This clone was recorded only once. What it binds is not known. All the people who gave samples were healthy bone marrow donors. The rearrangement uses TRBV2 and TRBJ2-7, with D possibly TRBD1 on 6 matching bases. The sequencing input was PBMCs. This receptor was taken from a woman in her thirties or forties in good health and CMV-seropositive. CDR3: CASSEALQGRYF. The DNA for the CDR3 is TGTGCCAGCAGTGAAGCGCTACAGGGAAGGTACTTC.